A single T cell receptor beta chain is shown here with its context. This specimen comes from a study of CD8 T cells in Susac syndrome. Sequencing targeted TCR beta in T cells from blood (CD8+ and CD4+). Both CD4+ and CD8+ T cells were negatively isolated, and TEMRA cells underwent FACS enrichment. There are 14 residues in the CDR3. Trimming shortened V by 3 bases and J by 0 bases, and 7 bases separated the two germline ends. Germline CDR1 is LNHDA and CDR2 is SQIVND (reference sequence). RNA in amounts of roughly 0.5 to 1 ug was reverse transcribed with random hexamers. By means of immunoSEQ multiplex PCR, TCR beta CDR3 spanning 54 Vbeta and 13 Jbeta underwent amplification. One entry per CDR3 protein results from TCRdb running MiXCR on the immunoSEQ multiplex PCR reads. The table lists about 85,000 distinct CDR3 sequences, roughly 93% of them singletons.

The chain joins TRBV19 to TRBJ2-3; D unresolved. This receptor was obtained from a human donor in good health. Material: CD8+ T cells from PBMCs. The CDR3 reads CASSMIDSTDTQYF. The DNA for the CDR3 is TGTGCCAGTAGTATGATAGACAGCACAGATACGCAGTATTTT. Drawing the rest from reference TRBV19 and TRBJ2-3, the complete variable domain is DGGITQSPKYLFRKEGQNVTLSCEQNLNHDAMYWYRQDPGQGLRLIYYSQIVNDFQKGDIAEGYSVSREKKESFPLTVTSAQKNPTAFYLCASSMIDSTDTQYFGPGTRLTVL.